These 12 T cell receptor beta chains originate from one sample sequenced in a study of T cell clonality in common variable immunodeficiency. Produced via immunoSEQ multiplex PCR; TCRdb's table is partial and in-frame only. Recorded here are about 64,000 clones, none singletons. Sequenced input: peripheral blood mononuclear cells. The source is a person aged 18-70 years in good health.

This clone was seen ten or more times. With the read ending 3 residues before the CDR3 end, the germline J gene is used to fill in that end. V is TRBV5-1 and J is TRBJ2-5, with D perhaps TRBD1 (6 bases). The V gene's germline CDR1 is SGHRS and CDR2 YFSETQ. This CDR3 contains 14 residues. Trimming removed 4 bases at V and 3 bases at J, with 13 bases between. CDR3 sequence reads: CASSPPGQEETQYF. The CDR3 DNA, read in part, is TGCGCCAGCAGCCCGCCGGGACAAGAAGAGACC.

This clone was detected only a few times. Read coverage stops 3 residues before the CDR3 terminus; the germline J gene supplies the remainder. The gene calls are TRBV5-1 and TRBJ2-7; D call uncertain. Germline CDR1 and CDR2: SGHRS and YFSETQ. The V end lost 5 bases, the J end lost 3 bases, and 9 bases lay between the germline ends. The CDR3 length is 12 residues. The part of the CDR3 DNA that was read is TGCGCCAGCAGTGCAGGAGACTACGAG. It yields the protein CASSAGDYE. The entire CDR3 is CASSAGDYEQYF.

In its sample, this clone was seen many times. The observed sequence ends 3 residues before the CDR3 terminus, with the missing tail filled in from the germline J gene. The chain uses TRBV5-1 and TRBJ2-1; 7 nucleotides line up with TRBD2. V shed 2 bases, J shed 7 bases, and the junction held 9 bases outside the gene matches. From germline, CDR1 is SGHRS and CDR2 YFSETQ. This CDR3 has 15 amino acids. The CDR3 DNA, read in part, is TGCGCCAGCAGCTTATCGGGGGAGGGCCATAATGAG. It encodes CASSLSGEGHNE. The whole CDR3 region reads CASSLSGEGHNEQFF.

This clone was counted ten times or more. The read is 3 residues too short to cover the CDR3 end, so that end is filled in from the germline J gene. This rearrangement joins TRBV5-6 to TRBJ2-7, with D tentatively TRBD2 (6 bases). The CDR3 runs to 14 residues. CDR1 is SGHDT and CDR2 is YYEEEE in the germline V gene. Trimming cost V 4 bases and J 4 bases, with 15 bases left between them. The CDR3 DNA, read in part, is TGTGCCAGCAGCCCCGGGACTCTGGGGTACGAG. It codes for CASSPGTLGYE. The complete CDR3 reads CASSPGTLGYEQYF.

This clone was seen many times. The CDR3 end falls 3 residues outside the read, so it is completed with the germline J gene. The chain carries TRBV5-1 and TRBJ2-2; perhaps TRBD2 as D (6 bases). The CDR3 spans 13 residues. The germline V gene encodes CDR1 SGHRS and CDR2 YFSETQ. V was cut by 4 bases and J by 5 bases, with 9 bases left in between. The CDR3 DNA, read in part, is TGCGCCAGCAGCCCGGGGGTTACCGGGGAG. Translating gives CASSPGVTGE. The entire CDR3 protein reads CASSPGVTGELFF.

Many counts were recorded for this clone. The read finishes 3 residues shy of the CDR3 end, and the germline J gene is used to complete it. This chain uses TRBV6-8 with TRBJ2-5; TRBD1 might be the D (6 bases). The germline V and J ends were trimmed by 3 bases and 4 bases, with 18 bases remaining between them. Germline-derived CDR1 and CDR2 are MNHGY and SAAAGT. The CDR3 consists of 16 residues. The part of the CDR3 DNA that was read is TGTGCCAGCAGTTATAGGCGCAGGGGCTGGGGAGAGACC. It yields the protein CASSYRRRGWGET. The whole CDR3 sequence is CASSYRRRGWGETQYF.

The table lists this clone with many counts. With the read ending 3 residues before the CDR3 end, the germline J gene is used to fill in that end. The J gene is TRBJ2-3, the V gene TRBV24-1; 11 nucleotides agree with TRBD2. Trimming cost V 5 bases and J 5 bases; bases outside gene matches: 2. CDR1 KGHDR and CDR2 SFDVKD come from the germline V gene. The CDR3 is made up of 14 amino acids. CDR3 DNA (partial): TGTGCCACCAGTGGCCTAGCGGGGGGAGATACG. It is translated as CATSGLAGGDT. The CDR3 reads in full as CATSGLAGGDTQYF.

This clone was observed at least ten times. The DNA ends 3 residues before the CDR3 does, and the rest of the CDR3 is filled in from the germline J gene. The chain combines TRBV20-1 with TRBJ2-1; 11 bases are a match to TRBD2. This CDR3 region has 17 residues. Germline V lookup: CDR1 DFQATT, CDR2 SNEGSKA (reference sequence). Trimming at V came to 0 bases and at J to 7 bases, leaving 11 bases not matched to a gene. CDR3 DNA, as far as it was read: TGCAGTGCTAGAGATATACCGACTAGCGGGATAGGGAATGAG. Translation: CSARDIPTSGIGNE. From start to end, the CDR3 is CSARDIPTSGIGNEQFF.

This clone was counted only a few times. Here the CDR3 reads CSARDLTRPTDEQYF. CDR3 DNA, as far as it was read: TGCAGTGCTAGAGACCTGACACGCCCGACGGACGAG. V is TRBV20-1 and J is TRBJ2-7; D gene ambiguous. Read data end 3 residues before the CDR3 end; the end is taken from the germline J gene. V lost 0 bases to trimming and J lost 5 bases, with 17 bases between them. Germline CDR1 DFQATT, CDR2 SNEGSKA (reference sequence). The CDR3 extends over 15 amino acids.

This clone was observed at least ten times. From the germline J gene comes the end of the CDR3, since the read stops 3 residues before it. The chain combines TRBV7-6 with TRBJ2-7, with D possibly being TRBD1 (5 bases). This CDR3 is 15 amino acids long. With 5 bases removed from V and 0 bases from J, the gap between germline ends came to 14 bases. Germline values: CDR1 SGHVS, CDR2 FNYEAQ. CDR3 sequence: CASSPGQGSSYEQYF. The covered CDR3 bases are TGTGCCAGCAGCCCGGGTCAGGGAAGCTCCTACGAG.

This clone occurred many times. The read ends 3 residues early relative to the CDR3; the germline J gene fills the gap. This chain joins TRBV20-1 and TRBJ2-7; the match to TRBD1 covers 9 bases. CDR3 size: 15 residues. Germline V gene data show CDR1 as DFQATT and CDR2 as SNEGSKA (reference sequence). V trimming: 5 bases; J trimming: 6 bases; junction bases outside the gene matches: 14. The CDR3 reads CSASLRGQGALEQYF. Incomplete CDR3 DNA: TGCAGTGCTTCTCTTCGGGGACAGGGTGCTCTCGAG.

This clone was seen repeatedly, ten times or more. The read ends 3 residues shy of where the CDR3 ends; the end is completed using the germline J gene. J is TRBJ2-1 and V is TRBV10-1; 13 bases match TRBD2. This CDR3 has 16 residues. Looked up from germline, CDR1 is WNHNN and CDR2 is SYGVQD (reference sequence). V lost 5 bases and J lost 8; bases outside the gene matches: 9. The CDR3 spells CASSITTSGGRDEQFF. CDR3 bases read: TGCGCCAGCAGTATAACGACTAGCGGGGGGCGGGATGAG.